The rows below give T cell receptor beta chains drawn from one sample of a study of cytomegalovirus exposure and HLA in healthy donors. The table came from immunoSEQ multiplex PCR; TCRdb's copy has only in-frame clones and leaves some out. The repertoire shows about 74,000 clones; the top ten hold roughly 8%. The sequenced sample was PBMCs. These receptors were collected from a female donor in good health and CMV-seropositive. Both conserved end residues are part of each CDR3. D genes are given only for firm matches.

J gene	V gene	D gene	CDR3 protein	CDR3 DNA
TRBJ1-4	TRBV5-3	TRBD1	CARSLHPPLGQGREKLFF	TGTGCCAGAAGCTTGCACCCCCCGTTGGGACAGGGGAGGGAAAAACTGTTTTTT
TRBJ1-2	TRBV5-4	TRBD1	CASSLTGVNYGYTF	TGTGCCAGCAGCCTGACAGGGGTTAACTATGGCTACACCTTC
TRBJ2-1	TRBV19	TRBD2	CASSRLAGTYNEQFF	TGTGCCAGTAGTAGACTAGCGGGAACCTACAATGAGCAGTTCTTC
TRBJ2-5	TRBV6-6	TRBD2	CASSYGGGGQETQYF	TGTGCCAGCAGTTACGGCGGGGGGGGCCAAGAGACCCAGTACTTC
TRBJ1-6	TRBV30	-	CACSSRTGGHSPLHF	TGTGCCTGCTCGTCCCGAACCGGAGGTCATTCACCCCTCCACTTT
TRBJ1-2	TRBV5-6	-	CASSPQGNYGYTF	TGTGCCAGCAGCCCACAGGGTAACTATGGCTACACCTTC
TRBJ1-3	TRBV7-9	-	CASSLAPRANTIYF	TGTGCCAGCAGCTTAGCTCCCAGGGCCAACACCATATATTTT
TRBJ2-3	TRBV10-1	TRBD1	CASPKTGQGGGTDTQYF	TGCGCCAGCCCCAAGACGGGACAGGGGGGCGGCACAGATACGCAGTATTTT
TRBJ2-2	TRBV10-2	-	CASRADWTGELFF	TGCGCCAGCAGGGCAGATTGGACCGGGGAGCTGTTTTTT
TRBJ2-1	TRBV27	-	CASSLPPHNEQFF	TGTGCCAGCAGTTTACCCCCTCACAATGAGCAGTTCTTC
TRBJ2-7	TRBV7-8	-	CASSLIEGELGQYF	TGTGCCAGCAGCTTAATCGAGGGAGAACTAGGGCAGTACTTC
TRBJ2-2	TRBV5-1	-	CASSLGAANTGELFF	TGCGCCAGCAGCTTGGGAGCTGCGAACACCGGGGAGCTGTTTTTT
TRBJ2-7	TRBV30	TRBD1	CAWSGGAYEQYF	TGTGCCTGGTCAGGGGGCGCGTACGAGCAGTACTTC
TRBJ2-2	TRBV19	-	CASSPGTANTGELFF	TGTGCCAGTAGTCCCGGGACTGCGAACACCGGGGAGCTGTTTTTT
TRBJ1-1	TRBV10-3	TRBD1	CAISGTGGGTEAFF	TGTGCCATCAGTGGTACAGGGGGCGGCACTGAAGCTTTCTTT
TRBJ1-1	TRBV5-6	TRBD1	CASSRKDRENTEAFF	TGTGCCAGCAGCCGTAAGGACAGGGAAAACACTGAAGCTTTCTTT
TRBJ1-1	TRBV28	-	CASSSRTTRKNTEAFF	TGTGCCAGCAGTTCCCGAACGACAAGAAAGAACACTGAAGCTTTCTTT
TRBJ2-7	TRBV6-5	TRBD2	CASSYSGRVGSYEQYF	TGTGCCAGCAGTTATAGCGGGAGAGTGGGGTCCTACGAGCAGTACTTC
TRBJ2-7	TRBV28	-	CASTSLRREQYF	TGTGCCAGCACCTCCCTAAGGCGGGAGCAGTACTTC
TRBJ2-5	TRBV7-7	TRBD2	CASSLAGGETQYF	TGTGCTAGCAGCTTAGCGGGAGGGGAGACCCAGTACTTC
TRBJ2-7	TRBV13	TRBD1	CASSRGRGSYEQYF	TGTGCCAGCAGCCGTGGCAGGGGGAGCTACGAGCAGTACTTC
TRBJ1-5	TRBV10-3	-	CAISESGLGDGSNQPQHF	TGTGCCATCAGTGAGTCAGGATTGGGCGACGGTAGCAATCAGCCCCAGCATTTT
TRBJ2-7	TRBV5-1	TRBD2	CASSLGFLAGAMLHEQYF	TGCGCCAGCAGCTTGGGATTCCTAGCGGGGGCCATGCTACACGAGCAGTACTTC
TRBJ1-1	TRBV18	-	CASSPPLARATEAFF	TGTGCCAGCTCACCACCTCTGGCCAGGGCCACTGAAGCTTTCTTT
TRBJ2-7	TRBV10-3	TRBD1	CAISGGGQGRYEQYF	TGTGCCATCAGTGGGGGGGGACAGGGGCGCTACGAGCAGTACTTC
TRBJ2-5	TRBV7-9	TRBD2	CASSVSGSGGETQYF	TGTGCCAGCAGCGTTAGCGGGAGCGGTGGAGAGACCCAGTACTTC
TRBJ2-7	TRBV15	TRBD1	CATSSYGRDSGPYEQYF	TGTGCCACCAGCAGTTACGGCCGGGACAGCGGACCCTACGAGCAGTACTTC
TRBJ2-1	TRBV9	-	CASSGASSSDNEQFF	TGTGCCAGCAGCGGAGCGTCTAGCTCCGACAATGAGCAGTTCTTC
TRBJ2-1	TRBV9	TRBD1	CASSPRDRGRVHEQFF	TGTGCCAGCAGCCCCCGGGACAGGGGGAGGGTTCATGAGCAGTTCTTC
TRBJ1-3	TRBV7-7	-	CASGREFGNTIYF	TGTGCTAGCGGGAGAGAGTTTGGAAACACCATATATTTT
TRBJ2-7	TRBV7-2	TRBD2	CASSQAGGQEYF	TGTGCCAGCAGCCAGGCGGGAGGGCAGGAGTACTTC
TRBJ1-4	TRBV30	TRBD1	CAWSLGTGSYSGEKLFF	TGTGCCTGGAGTCTAGGGACAGGGAGCTACTCGGGGGAAAAACTGTTTTTT
TRBJ1-1	TRBV29-1	-	CSVDTGRGMNTEAFF	TGCAGCGTCGATACCGGGAGGGGAATGAACACTGAAGCTTTCTTT
TRBJ1-2	TRBV12-5	-	CASGLTETYGYTF	TGTGCTAGTGGTTTGACAGAGACCTATGGCTACACCTTC
TRBJ2-5	TRBV7-2	-	CASSPPNQETQYF	TGTGCCAGCAGCCCCCCCAACCAAGAGACCCAGTACTTC
TRBJ2-1	TRBV14	TRBD2	CASSQRLAGSSEQFF	TGTGCCAGCAGCCAACGGCTAGCGGGATCGAGTGAGCAGTTCTTC
TRBJ1-3	TRBV6-5	-	CASSQGHGGGNTIYF	TGTGCCAGCAGCCAGGGACATGGGGGTGGAAACACCATATATTTT
TRBJ2-1	TRBV30	TRBD2	CAWSVILAGVVF	TGTGCCTGGAGTGTAATCCTAGCGGGGGTGGTCTTC
TRBJ2-1	TRBV19	TRBD2	CASSLSGSSYNEQFF	TGTGCCAGTAGTCTCAGCGGGAGCTCCTACAATGAGCAGTTCTTC
TRBJ1-1	TRBV7-6	-	CASSFKQGTEAFF	TGTGCCAGCAGCTTCAAACAGGGTACTGAAGCTTTCTTT
TRBJ1-1	TRBV30	-	CAWSVRREKPFF	TGTGCCTGGAGTGTGAGGAGGGAGAAGCCTTTCTTT
TRBJ1-1	TRBV4-3	TRBD1	CASSRQVQGLNTEAFF	TGCGCCAGCAGCCGACAAGTACAGGGGCTTAACACTGAAGCTTTCTTT
TRBJ1-1	TRBV2	-	CASGSGMGTEAFF	TGTGCCAGCGGCTCGGGGATGGGCACTGAAGCTTTCTTT
TRBJ2-3	TRBV11-2	TRBD2	CASSTRTSITDTQYF	TGTGCCAGCAGCACCCGGACTAGCATAACAGATACGCAGTATTTT
TRBJ1-2	TRBV9	-	CASSTGVNYGYTF	TGTGCCAGCAGCACGGGAGTGAACTATGGCTACACCTTC
TRBJ2-7	TRBV7-2	TRBD1	CASSLAGAGGAYEQYF	TGTGCCAGCAGCTTAGCTGGGGCAGGGGGCGCTTACGAGCAGTACTTC
TRBJ1-2	TRBV6-1	-	CASSERRNYGYTF	TGTGCCAGCAGTGAACGCAGAAACTATGGCTACACCTTC
TRBJ1-2	TRBV5-6	-	CASSELGGRENYGYTF	TGTGCCAGCAGCGAACTTGGGGGCAGGGAGAACTATGGCTACACCTTC
TRBJ2-5	TRBV4-1	-	CASSQDSGKETQYF	TGCGCCAGCAGCCAAGATTCAGGGAAAGAGACCCAGTACTTC
TRBJ1-3	TRBV30	-	CAWSPTAGGNTIYF	TGTGCCTGGAGTCCCACGGCAGGCGGAAACACCATATATTTT
TRBJ2-3	TRBV10-2	TRBD2	CASSGTSGRIDTQYF	TGCGCCAGCAGCGGGACTAGCGGGAGGATAGATACGCAGTATTTT
TRBJ2-3	TRBV15	TRBD2	CATSRGTSGGGPDTQYF	TGTGCCACCAGCAGAGGGACTAGCGGGGGGGGGCCAGATACGCAGTATTTT